This paragraph covers one T cell receptor (beta chain) sequence. Healthy Caucasians alone served as donors. J lost 2 bases, V lost 4 bases, and 8 bases had no gene match. There are 15 residues in the CDR3. The germline CDR1 and CDR2 sequences are SGHRS and YFSETQ. With template switching, a universal primer site was added, and the cDNA carried unique molecular identifiers. TCRdb reanalysed the 5' RACE reads using MiXCR and keeps one entry per CDR3 protein. The profile shows around 510,000 distinct CDR3 sequences, roughly an eighth of them singletons. The data stem from a study of identical twins. A further study also used this sample, focusing on yellow fever vaccine responses in identical twins. That paper adds: Reportedly, the response of twins' T cells to the vaccine seemed partly convergent, partly personalized.

The chain carries TRBV5-1 and TRBJ2-5; 7 bases are shared with TRBD1. The specimen was CD4+ T cells sorted from blood. This TCR was recovered from a woman between 18 and 30 years old in good health. Here the CDR3 reads CASSRQGGGQETQYF. CDR3 DNA: TGCGCCAGCAGCCGACAGGGTGGGGGACAAGAGACCCAGTACTTC.